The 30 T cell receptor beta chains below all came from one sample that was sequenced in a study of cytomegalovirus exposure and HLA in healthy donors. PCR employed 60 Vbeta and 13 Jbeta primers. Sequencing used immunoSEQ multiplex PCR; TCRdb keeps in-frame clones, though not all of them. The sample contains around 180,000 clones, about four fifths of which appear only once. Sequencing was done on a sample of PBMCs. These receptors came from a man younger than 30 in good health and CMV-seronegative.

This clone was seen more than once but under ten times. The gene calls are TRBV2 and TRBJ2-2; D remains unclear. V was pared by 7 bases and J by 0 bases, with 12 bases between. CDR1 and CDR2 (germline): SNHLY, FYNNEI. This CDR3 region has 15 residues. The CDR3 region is CASKSTDANTGELFF. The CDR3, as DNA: TGTGCCAGCAAATCGACTGACGCGAACACCGGGGAGCTGTTTTTT. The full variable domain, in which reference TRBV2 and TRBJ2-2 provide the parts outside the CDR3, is EPEVTQTPSHQVTQMGQEVILRCVPISNHLYFYWYRQILGQKVEFLVSFYNNEISEKSEIFDDQFSVERPDGSNFTLKIRSTKLEDSAMYFCASKSTDANTGELFFGEGSRLTVL.

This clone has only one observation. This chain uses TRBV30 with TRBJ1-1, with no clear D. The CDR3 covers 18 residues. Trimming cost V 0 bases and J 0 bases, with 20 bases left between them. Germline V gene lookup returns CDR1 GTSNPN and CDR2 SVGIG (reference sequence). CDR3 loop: CAWSVFYCGLRMNTEAFF. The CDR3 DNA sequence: TGTGCCTGGAGTGTATTTTACTGCGGATTGAGGATGAACACTGAAGCTTTCTTT.

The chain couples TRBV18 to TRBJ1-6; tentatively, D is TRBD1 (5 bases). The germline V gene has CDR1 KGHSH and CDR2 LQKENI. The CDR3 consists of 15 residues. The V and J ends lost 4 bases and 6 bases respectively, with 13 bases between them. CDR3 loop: CASSLSGGSNSPLHF. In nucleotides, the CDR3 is TGTGCCAGCTCACTGTCCGGGGGGTCTAATTCACCCCTCCACTTT.

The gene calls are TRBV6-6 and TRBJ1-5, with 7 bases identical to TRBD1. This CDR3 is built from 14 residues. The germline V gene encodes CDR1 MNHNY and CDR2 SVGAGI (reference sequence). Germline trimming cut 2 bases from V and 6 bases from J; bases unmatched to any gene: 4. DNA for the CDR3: TGTGCCAGCAGTTACCCGACAGGGCTTCAGCCCCAGCATTTT. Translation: CASSYPTGLQPQHF.

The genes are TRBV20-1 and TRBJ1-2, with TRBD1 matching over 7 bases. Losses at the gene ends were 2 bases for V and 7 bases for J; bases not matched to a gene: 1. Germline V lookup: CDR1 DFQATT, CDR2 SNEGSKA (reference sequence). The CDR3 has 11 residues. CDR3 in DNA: TGCAGTGCTAGATACAGGGGTGGCTACACCTTC. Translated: CSARYRGGYTF.

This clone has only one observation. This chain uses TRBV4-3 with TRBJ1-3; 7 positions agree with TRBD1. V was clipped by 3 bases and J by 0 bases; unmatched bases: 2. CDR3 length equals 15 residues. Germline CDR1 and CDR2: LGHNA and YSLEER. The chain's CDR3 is CASSQTGFSGNTIYF. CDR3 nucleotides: TGCGCCAGCAGCCAGACAGGGTTCTCTGGAAACACCATATATTTT.

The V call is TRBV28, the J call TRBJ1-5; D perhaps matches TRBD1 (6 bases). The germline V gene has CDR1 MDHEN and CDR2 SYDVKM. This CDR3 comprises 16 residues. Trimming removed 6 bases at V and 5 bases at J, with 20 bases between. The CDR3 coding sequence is TGTGCCAGCAGCGAGTTTGATGGGACATACCATCAGCCCCAGCATTTT. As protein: CASSEFDGTYHQPQHF.

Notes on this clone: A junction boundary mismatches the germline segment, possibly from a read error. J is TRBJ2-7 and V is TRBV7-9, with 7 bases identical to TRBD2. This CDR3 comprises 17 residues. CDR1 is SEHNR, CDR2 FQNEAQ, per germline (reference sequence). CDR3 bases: TGTTCCAGCAGCTTAGCGCAGGCGGGGGAGGGGTACTACGAGCAGTACTTC. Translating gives CSSSLAQAGEGYYEQYF.

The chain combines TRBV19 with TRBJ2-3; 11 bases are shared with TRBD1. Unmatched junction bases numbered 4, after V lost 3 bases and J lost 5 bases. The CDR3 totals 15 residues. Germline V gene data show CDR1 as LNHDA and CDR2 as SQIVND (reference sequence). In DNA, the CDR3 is TGTGCCAGTAGTATTGGGACAGGGGGGGGAGATACGCAGTATTTT. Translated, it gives CASSIGTGGGDTQYF.

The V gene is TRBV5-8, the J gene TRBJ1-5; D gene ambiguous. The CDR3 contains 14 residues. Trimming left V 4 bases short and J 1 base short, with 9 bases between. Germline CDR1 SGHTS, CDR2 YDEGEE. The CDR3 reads CASSHRVSNQPQHF. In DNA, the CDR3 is TGTGCCAGCAGCCACCGGGTCAGCAATCAGCCCCAGCATTTT.

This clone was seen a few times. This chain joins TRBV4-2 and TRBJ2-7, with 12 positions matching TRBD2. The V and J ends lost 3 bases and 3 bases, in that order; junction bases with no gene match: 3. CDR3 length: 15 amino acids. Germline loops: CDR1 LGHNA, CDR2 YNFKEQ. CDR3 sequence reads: CASSHATSGSYEQYF. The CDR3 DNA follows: TGTGCCAGCAGCCACGCGACTAGCGGGAGCTACGAGCAGTACTTC.

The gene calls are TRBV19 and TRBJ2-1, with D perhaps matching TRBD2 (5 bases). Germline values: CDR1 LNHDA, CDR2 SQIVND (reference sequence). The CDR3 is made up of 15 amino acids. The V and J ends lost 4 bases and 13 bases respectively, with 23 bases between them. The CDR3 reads CASSSSAERSGGQFF. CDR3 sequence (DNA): TGTGCCAGTAGTAGTAGCGCCGAAAGGAGTGGTGGACAGTTCTTC.

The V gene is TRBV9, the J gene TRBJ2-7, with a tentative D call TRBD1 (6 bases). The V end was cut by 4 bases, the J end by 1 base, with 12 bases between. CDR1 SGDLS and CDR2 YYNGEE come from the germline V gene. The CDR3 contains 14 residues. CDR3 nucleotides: TGTGCCAGCAGCCCCCCGGGACAATCCTACGAGCAGTACTTC. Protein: CASSPPGQSYEQYF.

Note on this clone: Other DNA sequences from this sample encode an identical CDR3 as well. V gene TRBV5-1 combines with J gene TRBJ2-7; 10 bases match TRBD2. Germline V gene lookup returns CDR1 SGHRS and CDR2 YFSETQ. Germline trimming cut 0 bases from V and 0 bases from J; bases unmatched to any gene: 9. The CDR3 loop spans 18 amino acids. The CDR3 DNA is TGCGCCAGCAGCTTGGGGCCAGCGGGAGGGACCAGCTCCTACGAGCAGTACTTC. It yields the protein CASSLGPAGGTSSYEQYF.

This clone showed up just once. In nucleotides, the CDR3 is TGTGCCAGCAGCTTAGGGGACTGGGTGGGTACGCAGTATTTT. It codes for CASSLGDWVGTQYF. The V call is TRBV7-2, the J call TRBJ2-3; the D gene is possibly TRBD2 (6 bases). Trimming left V 1 base short and J 8 bases short, with 13 bases between. This CDR3 contains 14 residues. The germline V gene encodes CDR1 SGHTA and CDR2 FQGNSA.

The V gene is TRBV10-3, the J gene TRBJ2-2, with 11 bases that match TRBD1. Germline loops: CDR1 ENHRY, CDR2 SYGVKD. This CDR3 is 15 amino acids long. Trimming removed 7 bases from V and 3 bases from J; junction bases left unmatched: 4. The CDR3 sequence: CAINPGQGDTGELFF. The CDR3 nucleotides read TGTGCCATCAACCCGGGACAGGGGGACACCGGGGAGCTGTTTTTT.

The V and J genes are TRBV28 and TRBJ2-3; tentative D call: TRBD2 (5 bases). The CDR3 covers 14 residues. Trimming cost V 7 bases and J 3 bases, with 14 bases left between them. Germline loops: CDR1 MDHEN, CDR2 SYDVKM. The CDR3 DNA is TGTGCCAGCACCCTGACCCCGGGGACAGATACGCAGTATTTT. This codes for CASTLTPGTDTQYF.

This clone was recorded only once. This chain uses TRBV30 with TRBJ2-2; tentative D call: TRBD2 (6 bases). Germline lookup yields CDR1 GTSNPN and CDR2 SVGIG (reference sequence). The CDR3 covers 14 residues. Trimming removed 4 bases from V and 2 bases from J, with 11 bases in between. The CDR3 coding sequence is TGTGCCTGGACGCCGGGACTTAACACCGGGGAGCTGTTTTTT. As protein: CAWTPGLNTGELFF.

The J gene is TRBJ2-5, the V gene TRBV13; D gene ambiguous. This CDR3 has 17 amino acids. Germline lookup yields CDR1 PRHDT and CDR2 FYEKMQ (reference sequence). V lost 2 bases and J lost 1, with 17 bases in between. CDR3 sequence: CASSLTESSTFQETQYF. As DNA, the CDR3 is TGTGCCAGCAGCTTAACCGAGAGCTCAACCTTCCAAGAGACCCAGTACTTC. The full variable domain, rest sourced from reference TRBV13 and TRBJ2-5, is AAGVIQSPRHLIKEKRETATLKCYPIPRHDTVYWYQQGPGQDPQFLISFYEKMQSDKGSIPDRFSAQQFSDYHSELNMSSLELGDSALYFCASSLTESSTFQETQYFGPGTRLLVL.

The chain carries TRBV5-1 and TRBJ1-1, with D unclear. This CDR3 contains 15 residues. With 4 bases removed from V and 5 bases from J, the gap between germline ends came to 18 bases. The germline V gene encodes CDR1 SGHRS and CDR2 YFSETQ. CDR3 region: CASSPGRGVRTEAFF. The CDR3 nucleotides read TGCGCCAGCAGCCCCGGTCGGGGAGTGAGAACTGAAGCTTTCTTT.

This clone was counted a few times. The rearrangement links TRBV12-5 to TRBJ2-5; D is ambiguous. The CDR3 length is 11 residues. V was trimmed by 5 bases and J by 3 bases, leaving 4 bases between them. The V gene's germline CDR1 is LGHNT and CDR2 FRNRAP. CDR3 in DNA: TGTGCTAGTGGTGTCGAAGAGACCCAGTACTTC. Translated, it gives CASGVEETQYF.

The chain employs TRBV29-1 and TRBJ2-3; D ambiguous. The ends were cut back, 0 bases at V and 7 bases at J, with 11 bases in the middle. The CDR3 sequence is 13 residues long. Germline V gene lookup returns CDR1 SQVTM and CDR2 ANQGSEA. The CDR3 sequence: CSVEDLSRYTQYF. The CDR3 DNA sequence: TGCAGCGTTGAAGATCTTAGCCGGTATACGCAGTATTTT.

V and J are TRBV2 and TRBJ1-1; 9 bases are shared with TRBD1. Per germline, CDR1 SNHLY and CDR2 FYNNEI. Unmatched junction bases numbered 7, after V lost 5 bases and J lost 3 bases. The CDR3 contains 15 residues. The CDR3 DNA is TGTGCCAGCAGTCGGATAGGACAGGGGCACACTGAAGCTTTCTTT. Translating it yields CASSRIGQGHTEAFF.

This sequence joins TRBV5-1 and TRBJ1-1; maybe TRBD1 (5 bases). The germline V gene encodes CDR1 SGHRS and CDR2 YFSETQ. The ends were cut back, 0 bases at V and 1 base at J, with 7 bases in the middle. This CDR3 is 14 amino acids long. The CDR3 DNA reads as TGCGCCAGCAGCTTGGGGACAAGGAACACTGAAGCTTTCTTT. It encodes CASSLGTRNTEAFF. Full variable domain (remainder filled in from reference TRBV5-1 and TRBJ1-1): KAGVTQTPRYLIKTRGQQVTLSCSPISGHRSVSWYQQTPGQGLQFLFEYFSETQRNKGNFPGRFSGRQFSNSRSEMNVSTLELGDSALYLCASSLGTRNTEAFFGQGTRLTVV.

CDR3 nucleotide sequence: TGTGCTAGTGGCCGGGACAGTTCCTACGAGCAGTACTTC. Its protein product is CASGRDSSYEQYF. V usage is TRBV12-5 and J usage is TRBJ2-7; TRBD1 matches 7 bases. The length of the CDR3 is 13 residues. V lost 6 bases, J lost 1 base, and 3 bases stayed unmatched. Germline values: CDR1 LGHNT, CDR2 FRNRAP.

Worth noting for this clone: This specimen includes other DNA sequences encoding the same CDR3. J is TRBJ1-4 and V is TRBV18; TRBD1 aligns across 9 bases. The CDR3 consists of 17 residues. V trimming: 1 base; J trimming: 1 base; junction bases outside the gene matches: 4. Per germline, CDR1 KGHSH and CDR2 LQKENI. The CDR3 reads CASSPQNRGRTNEKLFF. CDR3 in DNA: TGTGCCAGCTCACCACAGAACAGGGGGCGAACTAATGAAAAACTGTTTTTT. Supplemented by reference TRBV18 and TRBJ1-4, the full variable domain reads NAGVMQNPRHLVRRRGQEARLRCSPMKGHSHVYWYRQLPEEGLKFMVYLQKENIIDESGMPKERFSAEFPKEGPSILRIQQVVRGDSAAYFCASSPQNRGRTNEKLFFGSGTQLSVL.

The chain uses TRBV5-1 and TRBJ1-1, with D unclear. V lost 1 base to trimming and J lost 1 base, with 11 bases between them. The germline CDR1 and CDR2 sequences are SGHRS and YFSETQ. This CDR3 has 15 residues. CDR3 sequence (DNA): TGCGCCAGCAGCTTGCAGCGGTATACGAACACTGAAGCTTTCTTT. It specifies CASSLQRYTNTEAFF.

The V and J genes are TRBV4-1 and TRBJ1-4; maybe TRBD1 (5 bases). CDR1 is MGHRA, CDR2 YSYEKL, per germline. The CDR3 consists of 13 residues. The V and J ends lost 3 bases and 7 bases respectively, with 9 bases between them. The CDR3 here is CASSHQGVEKLFF. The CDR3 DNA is TGCGCCAGCAGCCATCAGGGTGTTGAAAAACTGTTTTTT.

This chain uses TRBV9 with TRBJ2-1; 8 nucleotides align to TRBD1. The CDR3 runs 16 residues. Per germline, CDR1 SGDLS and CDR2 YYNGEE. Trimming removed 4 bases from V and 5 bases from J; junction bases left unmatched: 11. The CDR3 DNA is TGTGCCAGCAGCTCCCGACAGGGGCTTTGGGACAATGAGCAGTTCTTC. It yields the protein CASSSRQGLWDNEQFF.

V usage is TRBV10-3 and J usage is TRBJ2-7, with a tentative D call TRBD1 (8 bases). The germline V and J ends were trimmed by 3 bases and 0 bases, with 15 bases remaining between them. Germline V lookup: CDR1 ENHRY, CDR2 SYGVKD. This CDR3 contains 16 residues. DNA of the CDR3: TGTGCCATCAGTGATTTACAGGGGGGGCTCTCCTACGAGCAGTACTTC. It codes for CAISDLQGGLSYEQYF.